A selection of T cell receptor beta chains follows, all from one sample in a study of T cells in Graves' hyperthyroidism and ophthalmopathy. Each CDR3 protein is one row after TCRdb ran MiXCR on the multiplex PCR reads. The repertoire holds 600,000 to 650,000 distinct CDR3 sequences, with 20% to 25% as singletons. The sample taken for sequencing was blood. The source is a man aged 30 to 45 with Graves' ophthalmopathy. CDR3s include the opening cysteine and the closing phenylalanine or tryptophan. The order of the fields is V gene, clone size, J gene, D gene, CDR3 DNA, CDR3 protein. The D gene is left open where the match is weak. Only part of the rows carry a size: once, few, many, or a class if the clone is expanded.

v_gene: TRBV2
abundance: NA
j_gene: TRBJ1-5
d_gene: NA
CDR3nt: TGTGCCAGCAGGGCCGCCGTTATCAATCAGCCCCAGCATTTT
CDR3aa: CASRAAVINQPQHF

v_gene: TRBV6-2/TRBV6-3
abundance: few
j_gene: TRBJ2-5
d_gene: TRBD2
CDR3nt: TGTGCCAGCAGTTATAACGCGGGAGTAAAGACCCAGTACTTC
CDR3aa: CASSYNAGVKTQYF

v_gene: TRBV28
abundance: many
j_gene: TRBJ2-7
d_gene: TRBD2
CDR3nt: TGTGCCAGCAGTCCACTAGCGGGAGCCTACGAGCAGTACTTC
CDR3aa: CASSPLAGAYEQYF

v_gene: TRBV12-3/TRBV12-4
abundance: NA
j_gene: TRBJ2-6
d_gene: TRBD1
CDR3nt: TGTGCCAGCTCTCCGGGACAGGGTACTGGGGCCAACGTCCTGACTTTC
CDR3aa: CASSPGQGTGANVLTF

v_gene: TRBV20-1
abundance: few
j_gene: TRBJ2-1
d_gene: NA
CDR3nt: TGCAGTGCTCAAGCGCAGACATTGCAGTTCTTC
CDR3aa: CSAQAQTLQFF

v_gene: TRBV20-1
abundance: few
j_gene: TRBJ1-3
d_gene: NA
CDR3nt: TGCAGTGCTAGAGATCGGGGATCGTACACCATATATTTT
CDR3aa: CSARDRGSYTIYF

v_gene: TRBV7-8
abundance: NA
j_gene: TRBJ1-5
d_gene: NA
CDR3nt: TGTGCCAGCAGCTTAAGGACACTCAATCGGCCCCAGCATTTT
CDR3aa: CASSLRTLNRPQHF

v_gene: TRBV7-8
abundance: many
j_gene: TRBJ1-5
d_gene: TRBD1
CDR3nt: TGTGCCAGCAGGCGGGACAGGTGGGGCAATCAGCCCCAGCATTTT
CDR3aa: CASRRDRWGNQPQHF

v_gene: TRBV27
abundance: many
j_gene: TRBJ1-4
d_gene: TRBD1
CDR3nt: TGTGCCAGCAGTTTATCGGGGCAGGGGGCACGTTCGCGAGAAAAACTGTTTTTT
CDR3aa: CASSLSGQGARSREKLFF

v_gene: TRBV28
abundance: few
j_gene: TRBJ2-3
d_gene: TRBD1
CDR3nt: TGTGCCAGCATGCCCACTCGGACAGGAAACACAGATACGCAGTATTTT
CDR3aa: CASMPTRTGNTDTQYF

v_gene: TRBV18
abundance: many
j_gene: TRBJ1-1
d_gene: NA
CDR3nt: TGTGCCAGCTCAACTTTCAACACTGAAGCTTTCTTT
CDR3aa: CASSTFNTEAFF

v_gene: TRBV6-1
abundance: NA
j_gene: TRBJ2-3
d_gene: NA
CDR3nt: TGTGCCAGCGGCCCCTTTGGGGACAAGGGGACAGATACGCAGTATTTT
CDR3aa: CASGPFGDKGTDTQYF

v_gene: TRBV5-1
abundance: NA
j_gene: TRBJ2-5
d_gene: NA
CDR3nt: TGCGCCAGCAGCTTTTCCGCGCAAGAGACCCAGTACTTC
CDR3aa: CASSFSAQETQYF

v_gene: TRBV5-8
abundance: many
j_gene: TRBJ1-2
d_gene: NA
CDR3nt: TGTGCCAGCACGGTCGGTCGTTGGGGGGGAGACTATGGCTACACCTTC
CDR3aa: CASTVGRWGGDYGYTF

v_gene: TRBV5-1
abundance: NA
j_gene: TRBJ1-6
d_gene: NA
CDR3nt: TGCGCCAGCAGCTTTGAGGGGAATTCACCCCTCCACTTT
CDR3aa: CASSFEGNSPLHF

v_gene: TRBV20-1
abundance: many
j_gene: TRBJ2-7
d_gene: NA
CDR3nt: TGCAGTGCTCCCCCCGGAGGACGGGTCTACGAGCAGTACTTC
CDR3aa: CSAPPGGRVYEQYF

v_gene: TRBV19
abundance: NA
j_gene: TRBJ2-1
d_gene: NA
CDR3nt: TGTGCCAGTAGTAGAAGAGAAGGTCTAAGGGATGAGCAGTTCTTC
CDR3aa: CASSRREGLRDEQFF

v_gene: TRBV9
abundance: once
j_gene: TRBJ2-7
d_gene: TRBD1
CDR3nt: TGTGCCAGCAGCGCATCCGGGACAGCTTTCGGCGAGCAGTACTTC
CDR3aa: CASSASGTAFGEQYF

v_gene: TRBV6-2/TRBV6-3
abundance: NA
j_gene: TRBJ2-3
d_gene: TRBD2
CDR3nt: TGTGCCAGTAGAGAGCGGGAGTCTCGCACAGATACGCAGTATTTT
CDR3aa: CASRERESRTDTQYF

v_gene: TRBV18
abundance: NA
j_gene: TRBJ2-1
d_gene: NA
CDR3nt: TGTGCCAGCTCACCACAGGATGGGCAAGCGAGCAATGAGCAGTTCTTC
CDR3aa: CASSPQDGQASNEQFF

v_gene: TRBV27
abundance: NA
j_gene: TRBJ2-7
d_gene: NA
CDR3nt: TGTGCCAGCAGTTTACGAGGGGGACTTCCCTACGAGCAGTACTTC
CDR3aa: CASSLRGGLPYEQYF

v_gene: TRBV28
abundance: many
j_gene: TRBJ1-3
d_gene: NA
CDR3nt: TGTGCCAGCAGTTTAGAAGGGTTGTACACCATATATTTT
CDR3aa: CASSLEGLYTIYF

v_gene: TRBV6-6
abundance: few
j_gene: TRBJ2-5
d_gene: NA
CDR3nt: TGTGCCAGCAGTTACCGCCGGTACCAAGAGACCCAGTACTTC
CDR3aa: CASSYRRYQETQYF

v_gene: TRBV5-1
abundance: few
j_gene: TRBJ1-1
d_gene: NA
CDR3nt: TGCGCCAGCCGCCCCTCAGGACAGAGACGGAACACTGAAGCTTTCTTT
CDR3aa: CASRPSGQRRNTEAFF

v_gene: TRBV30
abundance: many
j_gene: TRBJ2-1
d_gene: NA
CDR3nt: TGTGCCTGGAGTGGACGCCGGGACTCAGCCTACAATGAGCAGTTCTTC
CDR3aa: CAWSGRRDSAYNEQFF

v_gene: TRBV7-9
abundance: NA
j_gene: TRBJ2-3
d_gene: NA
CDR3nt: TGTGCCAGCGTAGCGGAATTCACAGATACGCAGTATTTT
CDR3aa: CASVAEFTDTQYF

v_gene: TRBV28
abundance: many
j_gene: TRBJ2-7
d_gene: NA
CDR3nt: TGTGCCAGCATGAGGGGGGGCCACGAGCAGTACTTC
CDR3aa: CASMRGGHEQYF

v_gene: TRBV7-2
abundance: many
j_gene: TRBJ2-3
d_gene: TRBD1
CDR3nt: TGTGCCAGCAGCTTAGGGGGGGACAGGGATGGAGATACGCAGTATTTT
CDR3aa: CASSLGGDRDGDTQYF

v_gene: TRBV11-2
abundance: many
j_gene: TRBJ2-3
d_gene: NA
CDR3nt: TGTGCCAGCAGCTTAGGGTCAGATACGCAGTATTTT
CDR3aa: CASSLGSDTQYF

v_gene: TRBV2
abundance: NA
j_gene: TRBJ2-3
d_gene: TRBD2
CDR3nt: TGTGCCAGCAGTGAAGAATTAGCGGGAGCAGATACGCAGTATTTT
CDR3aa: CASSEELAGADTQYF

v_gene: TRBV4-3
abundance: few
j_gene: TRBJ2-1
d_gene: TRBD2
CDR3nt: TGCGCCAGCAGCCAAGTAGCTAGCGGGAGCTCCTACAATGAGCAGTTCTTC
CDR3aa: CASSQVASGSSYNEQFF

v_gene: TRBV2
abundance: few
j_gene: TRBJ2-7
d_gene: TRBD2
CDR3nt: TGTGCCAGCAGTGACGGAGAGGGACTAGCGGGAGATGGCGAGCAGTACTTC
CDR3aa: CASSDGEGLAGDGEQYF

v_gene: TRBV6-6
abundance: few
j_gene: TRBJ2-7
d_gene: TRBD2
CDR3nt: TGTGCCAGCAGTTACGAACTAGCGGGAGTCGAGCAGTACTTC
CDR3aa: CASSYELAGVEQYF

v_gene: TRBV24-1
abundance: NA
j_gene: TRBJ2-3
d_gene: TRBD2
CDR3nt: TGTGCCACCAGTGACCTTGGGACTAGCGGGAGTGGAACAGATACGCAGTATTTT
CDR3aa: CATSDLGTSGSGTDTQYF

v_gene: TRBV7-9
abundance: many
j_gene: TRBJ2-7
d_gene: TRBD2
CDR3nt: TGTGCCAGCAGCTTAGTCCCTAGCGGGAGCTCCTACGAGCAGTACTTC
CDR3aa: CASSLVPSGSSYEQYF

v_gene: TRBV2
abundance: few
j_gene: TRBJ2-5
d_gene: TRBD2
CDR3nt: TGTGCCAGCAGTGATGCTAGCGGGAGGGCCATTGGGGAGACCCAGTACTTC
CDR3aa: CASSDASGRAIGETQYF

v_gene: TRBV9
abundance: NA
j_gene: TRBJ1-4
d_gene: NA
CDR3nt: TGTGCCAGCAGCGCCGGGGGGACCGGTGAAAAACTGTTTTTT
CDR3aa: CASSAGGTGEKLFF